The rows below give T cell receptor beta chains drawn from one sample of a study of blood T cell repertoires in COVID-19. Assay used: immunoSEQ multiplex PCR; TCRdb lists only in-frame clones, some missing. The profile shows around 52,000 clones, over 80% of them singletons. What was sequenced was peripheral blood. These TCRs come from a woman aged 60 to 75 with acute or convalescent COVID-19. CDR3s include the opening cysteine and the closing phenylalanine or tryptophan. D genes are given only for firm matches. Clone size is given for some rows only: seen once, a few or many times, or a class if the clone is expanded.

D gene: TRBD1
CDR3 length: 21
V gene: TRBV10-3
J gene: TRBJ2-1
clone size: few
CDR3 DNA: TGTGCCATCAGTGAGCCCCCACTCGGGACAGGGCTTAGCGGGCGAAGGTATGAGCAGTTCTTC
CDR3 protein: CAISEPPLGTGLSGRRYEQFF

D gene: TRBD1
CDR3 length: 14
V gene: TRBV6-1
J gene: TRBJ1-1
clone size: .
CDR3 DNA: TGTGCCAGCAGTGAAGGGCAGGGGGACACTGAAGCTTTCTTT
CDR3 protein: CASSEGQGDTEAFF

D gene: TRBD2
CDR3 length: 16
V gene: TRBV6-5
J gene: TRBJ2-7
clone size: .
CDR3 DNA: TGTGCCAGCAGTTACTCCTTCGGGGGGAGCTCCTACGAGCAGTACTTC
CDR3 protein: CASSYSFGGSSYEQYF

D gene: .
CDR3 length: 14
V gene: TRBV6-5
J gene: TRBJ2-1
clone size: once
CDR3 DNA: TGTGCCAGCACCCCCGACTACCCCTACAATGAGCAATTCTTC
CDR3 protein: CASTPDYPYNEQFF

D gene: .
CDR3 length: 15
V gene: TRBV6-1
J gene: TRBJ1-5
clone size: .
CDR3 DNA: TGTGCCAGCAGTGAGGCAGGGCGAGTGTCTCAGCCCCAGCATTTT
CDR3 protein: CASSEAGRVSQPQHF

D gene: TRBD2
CDR3 length: 15
V gene: TRBV7-2
J gene: TRBJ2-7
clone size: .
CDR3 DNA: TGTGCCAGCAGCTTAGTGTGGCGGGGGGGCTACGAGCAGTACTTC
CDR3 protein: CASSLVWRGGYEQYF

D gene: .
CDR3 length: 15
V gene: TRBV5-1
J gene: TRBJ2-3
clone size: .
CDR3 DNA: TGCGCCAGCCGGGGGGCGTCGTCTGGAACAGATACGCAGTATTTT
CDR3 protein: CASRGASSGTDTQYF

D gene: .
CDR3 length: 14
V gene: TRBV14
J gene: TRBJ1-6
clone size: once
CDR3 DNA: TGTGCCAGCAGCCAACAGGGAAGGTATTCACCCCTCCACTTT
CDR3 protein: CASSQQGRYSPLHF

D gene: .
CDR3 length: 14
V gene: TRBV27
J gene: TRBJ1-3
clone size: .
CDR3 DNA: TGTGCCAGCAGTTTGCGGGGATCTGGAAACACCATATATTTT
CDR3 protein: CASSLRGSGNTIYF

D gene: .
CDR3 length: 15
V gene: TRBV9
J gene: TRBJ2-5
clone size: .
CDR3 DNA: TGTGCCAGCAGCGTTGGTACAGTAGTACAAGAGACCCAGTACTTC
CDR3 protein: CASSVGTVVQETQYF

D gene: TRBD2
CDR3 length: 16
V gene: TRBV9
J gene: TRBJ2-3
clone size: few
CDR3 DNA: TGTGCCAGCAGCGTAGGGACTAGCCCTCGCACAGATACGCAGTATTTT
CDR3 protein: CASSVGTSPRTDTQYF

D gene: .
CDR3 length: 12
V gene: TRBV10-3
J gene: TRBJ2-3
clone size: few
CDR3 DNA: TGTGCCATCAGTGAGTCGGGAGGTCAGGAGTATTTT
CDR3 protein: CAISESGGQEYF

D gene: .
CDR3 length: 13
V gene: TRBV5-1
J gene: TRBJ1-2
clone size: few
CDR3 DNA: TGCGCCAGCAGCTTGGTAGGGGATAGGGGCTACACCTTC
CDR3 protein: CASSLVGDRGYTF

D gene: .
CDR3 length: 14
V gene: TRBV30
J gene: TRBJ1-3
clone size: .
CDR3 DNA: TGTGCCTGGAGTGACGACAGTTCTGGAAACACCATATATTTT
CDR3 protein: CAWSDDSSGNTIYF

D gene: .
CDR3 length: 16
V gene: TRBV7-9
J gene: TRBJ2-6
clone size: .
CDR3 DNA: TGTGCCAGCAGCACTCGACACATCTCTGGGGCCAACGTCCTGACTTTC
CDR3 protein: CASSTRHISGANVLTF

D gene: .
CDR3 length: 13
V gene: TRBV5-1
J gene: TRBJ2-1
clone size: .
CDR3 DNA: TGCGCCAGCAGCTCGGGAACGAGCTATGAGCAGTTCTTC
CDR3 protein: CASSSGTSYEQFF

D gene: .
CDR3 length: 14
V gene: TRBV6-5
J gene: TRBJ1-4
clone size: .
CDR3 DNA: TGTGCCAGCAGTACTCCAGGGTCTAATGAAAAACTGTTTTTT
CDR3 protein: CASSTPGSNEKLFF

D gene: .
CDR3 length: 15
V gene: TRBV15
J gene: TRBJ1-3
clone size: .
CDR3 DNA: TGTGCCACCAGCGGCGGACAGCCTTCTGGAAACACCATATATTTT
CDR3 protein: CATSGGQPSGNTIYF

D gene: .
CDR3 length: 14
V gene: TRBV5-1
J gene: TRBJ2-1
clone size: .
CDR3 DNA: TGCGCCAGCAGCCCGAATGCCGGGAACAATGAGCAGTTCTTC
CDR3 protein: CASSPNAGNNEQFF

D gene: .
CDR3 length: 12
V gene: TRBV7-2
J gene: TRBJ1-2
clone size: .
CDR3 DNA: TGTGCCAGCAGCCTGTACAGGTCTGGCTACACCTTC
CDR3 protein: CASSLYRSGYTF

D gene: .
CDR3 length: 15
V gene: TRBV11-2
J gene: TRBJ2-7
clone size: .
CDR3 DNA: TGTGCCAGCAGCCGAAGTGCCGCGGAGCTCTACGAGCAGTACTTC
CDR3 protein: CASSRSAAELYEQYF

D gene: TRBD2
CDR3 length: 16
V gene: TRBV7-2
J gene: TRBJ2-1
clone size: .
CDR3 DNA: TGTGCCAGCAGCTTATTGAGAGCGGGGGGGACCAATGAGCAGTTCTTC
CDR3 protein: CASSLLRAGGTNEQFF

D gene: TRBD2
CDR3 length: 16
V gene: TRBV5-4
J gene: TRBJ2-1
clone size: .
CDR3 DNA: TGTGCCAGCAGCGTATTCACTAGCGGGATTAACAATGAGCAGTTCTTC
CDR3 protein: CASSVFTSGINNEQFF

D gene: TRBD1
CDR3 length: 15
V gene: TRBV14
J gene: TRBJ2-3
clone size: .
CDR3 DNA: TGTGCCAGCAGCCGGATGACAGGGTCTGAGGATACGCAGTATTTT
CDR3 protein: CASSRMTGSEDTQYF

D gene: .
CDR3 length: 13
V gene: TRBV24-1
J gene: TRBJ1-1
clone size: .
CDR3 DNA: TGTGCCACCAGTGATCAGGGTTTCACTGAAGCTTTCTTT
CDR3 protein: CATSDQGFTEAFF

D gene: TRBD1
CDR3 length: 16
V gene: TRBV2
J gene: TRBJ1-2
clone size: .
CDR3 DNA: TGTGCCAGCAGGTACCGGGACAGGGGCTCCGACTATGGCTACACCTTC
CDR3 protein: CASRYRDRGSDYGYTF

D gene: .
CDR3 length: 12
V gene: TRBV6-5
J gene: TRBJ1-5
clone size: .
CDR3 DNA: TGTGCCAGCCGGGACAACAATCAGCCCCAGCATTTT
CDR3 protein: CASRDNNQPQHF

D gene: .
CDR3 length: 15
V gene: TRBV5-1
J gene: TRBJ1-4
clone size: .
CDR3 DNA: TGCGCCAGCAGCTTGTCGGAGGGAACGAGAGAAAAATTGTTTTTT
CDR3 protein: CASSLSEGTREKLFF

D gene: .
CDR3 length: 15
V gene: TRBV30
J gene: TRBJ1-3
clone size: .
CDR3 DNA: TGTGCCTGGAGTTTAACCAGTGGACAGCCAAACACCATATATTTT
CDR3 protein: CAWSLTSGQPNTIYF

D gene: TRBD2
CDR3 length: 16
V gene: TRBV7-2
J gene: TRBJ2-2
clone size: few
CDR3 DNA: TGTGCCAGCAGCTTCTTAGCGGGGGGACTAACCGGGGAGCTGTTTTTT
CDR3 protein: CASSFLAGGLTGELFF

D gene: .
CDR3 length: 15
V gene: TRBV15
J gene: TRBJ2-3
clone size: once
CDR3 DNA: TGTGCCACCAGCAAGGGCAGGGATAGCACAGATACGCAGTATTTT
CDR3 protein: CATSKGRDSTDTQYF

D gene: .
CDR3 length: 16
V gene: TRBV4-2
J gene: TRBJ2-2
clone size: .
CDR3 DNA: TGTGCCAGCAGCCTCTTCCTAACTGTGGTGACCGGGGAGCTGTTTTTT
CDR3 protein: CASSLFLTVVTGELFF

D gene: .
CDR3 length: 16
V gene: TRBV27
J gene: TRBJ2-5
clone size: .
CDR3 DNA: TGTGCCAGCAGTCCAACTCAGGGGGGTTTGAAAGAGACCCAGTACTTC
CDR3 protein: CASSPTQGGLKETQYF

D gene: .
CDR3 length: 13
V gene: TRBV6-5
J gene: TRBJ1-1
clone size: .
CDR3 DNA: TGTGCCAGCACTTGGACAGTGAACACTGAAGCTTTCTTT
CDR3 protein: CASTWTVNTEAFF

D gene: .
CDR3 length: 13
V gene: TRBV6-5
J gene: TRBJ1-2
clone size: .
CDR3 DNA: TGTGCCAGCAGTTACTCCCCAGGGGTTGGCTACACCTTC
CDR3 protein: CASSYSPGVGYTF

D gene: TRBD2
CDR3 length: 16
V gene: TRBV7-3
J gene: TRBJ2-3
clone size: once
CDR3 DNA: TGTGCCAGCAGCTCGGTAGCGGGGGGTGTGACAGATACGCAGTATTTT
CDR3 protein: CASSSVAGGVTDTQYF

D gene: TRBD2
CDR3 length: 16
V gene: TRBV3-1/TRBV3-2
J gene: TRBJ2-7
clone size: .
CDR3 DNA: TGTGCCAGCAGCCAAACGCCAGCGGGGGGACTTTACGAGCAGTACTTC
CDR3 protein: CASSQTPAGGLYEQYF

D gene: TRBD2
CDR3 length: 17
V gene: TRBV11-2
J gene: TRBJ2-3
clone size: .
CDR3 DNA: TGTGCCAGCAGCTTAGATCTGACTAGCGGGGCTACAGATACGCAGTATTTT
CDR3 protein: CASSLDLTSGATDTQYF

D gene: TRBD1
CDR3 length: 15
V gene: TRBV10-3
J gene: TRBJ1-2
clone size: .
CDR3 DNA: TGTGCCATCAGTACGACAGGGGCGCATAACTATGGCTACACCTTC
CDR3 protein: CAISTTGAHNYGYTF

D gene: TRBD1
CDR3 length: 16
V gene: TRBV4-1
J gene: TRBJ1-1
clone size: .
CDR3 DNA: TGCGCCAGCAGGCCCATCGGACAGGGGATGAACACTGAAGCTTTCTTT
CDR3 protein: CASRPIGQGMNTEAFF

D gene: .
CDR3 length: 15
V gene: TRBV2
J gene: TRBJ2-4
clone size: .
CDR3 DNA: TGTGCCACCGAGGACACCCAACTAGCCAAAAACATTCAGTACTTC
CDR3 protein: CATEDTQLAKNIQYF

D gene: TRBD2
CDR3 length: 15
V gene: TRBV7-2
J gene: TRBJ2-7
clone size: .
CDR3 DNA: TGTGCCAGCAGCTTAGTGGTAGCGGGAAACTACGAGCAGTACTTC
CDR3 protein: CASSLVVAGNYEQYF

D gene: .
CDR3 length: 14
V gene: TRBV7-2
J gene: TRBJ2-3
clone size: .
CDR3 DNA: TGTGCCAGCAGCCTTGGGGCCGGGCCAGATACGCAGTATTTT
CDR3 protein: CASSLGAGPDTQYF

D gene: .
CDR3 length: 14
V gene: TRBV24-1
J gene: TRBJ1-2
clone size: .
CDR3 DNA: TGTGCCACCAGTGATACAGGGATTAACTATGGCTACACCTTC
CDR3 protein: CATSDTGINYGYTF

D gene: .
CDR3 length: 14
V gene: TRBV6-1
J gene: TRBJ1-1
clone size: .
CDR3 DNA: TGTGCCAGCAGTGAAGGTCAGTCTCACACTGAAGCTTTCTTT
CDR3 protein: CASSEGQSHTEAFF

D gene: .
CDR3 length: 13
V gene: TRBV5-4
J gene: TRBJ1-2
clone size: .
CDR3 DNA: TGTGCCAGCAGCTTGGAAGAGGGATCGGGCTACACCTTC
CDR3 protein: CASSLEEGSGYTF

D gene: .
CDR3 length: 15
V gene: TRBV15
J gene: TRBJ2-7
clone size: once
CDR3 DNA: TGTGCCACCAGCAGAGTTGGGGCCCTCTCCTACGAGCAGTACTTC
CDR3 protein: CATSRVGALSYEQYF

D gene: TRBD1
CDR3 length: 14
V gene: TRBV30
J gene: TRBJ2-4
clone size: .
CDR3 DNA: TGTGCCTGGAGTGTCCGAGACAGGGGAAACATTCAGTACTTC
CDR3 protein: CAWSVRDRGNIQYF

D gene: .
CDR3 length: 16
V gene: TRBV7-9
J gene: TRBJ2-1
clone size: many
CDR3 DNA: TGTGCCAGCAGCACCCCACAGGGATCCTCCTACAATGAGCAGTTCTTC
CDR3 protein: CASSTPQGSSYNEQFF

D gene: .
CDR3 length: 13
V gene: TRBV6-1
J gene: TRBJ1-6
clone size: .
CDR3 DNA: TGTGCCAGCAGTGATTGGAGTGATTCACCCCTCCACTTT
CDR3 protein: CASSDWSDSPLHF

D gene: TRBD2
CDR3 length: 15
V gene: TRBV7-3
J gene: TRBJ2-2
clone size: .
CDR3 DNA: TGTGCCAGCAGCTCCGGGGGGGCAGACACCGGGGAGCTGTTTTTT
CDR3 protein: CASSSGGADTGELFF

D gene: .
CDR3 length: 14
V gene: TRBV2
J gene: TRBJ1-3
clone size: .
CDR3 DNA: TGTGCCAGCTGCGGGCCATACTCTGGAAACACCATATATTTT
CDR3 protein: CASCGPYSGNTIYF

D gene: .
CDR3 length: 13
V gene: TRBV11-2
J gene: TRBJ2-1
clone size: .
CDR3 DNA: TGTGCCAGCAGCTTTACTCGCTCGGGTGAGCAGTTCTTC
CDR3 protein: CASSFTRSGEQFF

D gene: .
CDR3 length: 13
V gene: TRBV10-3
J gene: TRBJ1-1
clone size: .
CDR3 DNA: TGTGCCATCAGTTCAGGGGAGAGGGCTGAAGCTTTCTTT
CDR3 protein: CAISSGERAEAFF

D gene: .
CDR3 length: 13
V gene: TRBV19
J gene: TRBJ1-1
clone size: .
CDR3 DNA: TGTGCCAGTAGTGACAACCCGAACACTGAAGCTTTCTTT
CDR3 protein: CASSDNPNTEAFF

D gene: .
CDR3 length: 14
V gene: TRBV3-1/TRBV3-2
J gene: TRBJ2-5
clone size: .
CDR3 DNA: TGTGCCAGCAGCCAGGGTCTAGCCGGAGAGACCCAGTACTTC
CDR3 protein: CASSQGLAGETQYF

D gene: TRBD1
CDR3 length: 15
V gene: TRBV2
J gene: TRBJ1-1
clone size: .
CDR3 DNA: TGTGCCAGCAGGGGACAGTTTTCAGGTGACACTGAAGCTTTCTTT
CDR3 protein: CASRGQFSGDTEAFF

D gene: .
CDR3 length: 14
V gene: TRBV5-8
J gene: TRBJ1-2
clone size: .
CDR3 DNA: TGTGCCAGCAGCCACGAGCTTGCCGGCTATGGCTACACCTTC
CDR3 protein: CASSHELAGYGYTF

D gene: .
CDR3 length: 15
V gene: TRBV5-1
J gene: TRBJ2-3
clone size: .
CDR3 DNA: TGCGCCAGCAGCTTGGTACTAAATGAGGGAGATACGCAGTATTTT
CDR3 protein: CASSLVLNEGDTQYF

D gene: TRBD2
CDR3 length: 16
V gene: TRBV5-1
J gene: TRBJ2-3
clone size: few
CDR3 DNA: TGCGCCAGCAGGCCCGAGTTAGCGGGGGGAACAGATACGCAGTATTTT
CDR3 protein: CASRPELAGGTDTQYF